What follows is one TCR beta chain and its context. Per the germline V gene, CDR1 is KGHSH and CDR2 is LQKENI. The V end lost 7 bases, the J end lost 1 base, and 10 bases lay between the germline ends. This CDR3 contains 14 residues. The sample belongs to a study of beta chain features in type 1 diabetes. The authors reverse transcribed all of the isolated RNA, so sequencing captured expressed TCRB transcripts. Produced via immunoSEQ multiplex PCR; TCRdb's table is partial and in-frame only. The sample holds about 150,000 clones, 11% seen once. The specimen sequenced was central memory CD4+ T cells from blood. This TCR was sampled from a man aged 18 to 29 in good health. The chain combines TRBV18 with TRBJ2-2, with D maybe TRBD2 (5 bases). CDR3: CASFGGRNTGELFF. The DNA of the CDR3 is TGTGCCAGCTTCGGCGGGCGGAACACCGGGGAGCTGTTTTTT. The full variable domain, its missing parts supplied by reference TRBV18 and TRBJ2-2, is NAGVMQNPRHLVRRRGQEARLRCSPMKGHSHVYWYRQLPEEGLKFMVYLQKENIIDESGMPKERFSAEFPKEGPSILRIQQVVRGDSAAYFCASFGGRNTGELFFGEGSRLTVL.